In this sample, the clone carrying this TCR beta chain turned up many times. The antigen is not known. The sample belongs to a study of early T cells in non-severe SARS-CoV-2 infection. For the study at large: RNA in bulk from unsorted whole blood was sequenced, and chains were unpaired.

Individual cDNA molecules carried attached unique molecular identifiers. TCRdb reanalysed the 5' RACE reads using MiXCR and keeps one entry per CDR3 protein. The top ten clones hold 4% to 4.5% of a sample with fewer than 55,000 distinct CDR3 sequences, about 9.3% of them seen once. This CDR3 is 14 amino acids long. Germline V gives CDR1 MNHNY, CDR2 SVGAGI (reference sequence). Trimming removed 5 bases at V and 4 bases at J, with 14 bases between. Overall study results and limits: A preference for anti-spike CD8 responses marked VDJdb matching, which missed private and CD4 specificities.

The clonotype originates from an adult who was a healthcare worker with PCR-confirmed SARS-CoV-2 infection or an uninfected control (not recorded which). The J gene is TRBJ2-5, the V gene TRBV6-6; no reliable D call. The sample comprised whole blood. In nucleotides, the CDR3 is TGTGCCAGCAGTCGAACTTCCCTCCCAGAGACCCAGTACTTC. Translation: CASSRTSLPETQYF.